This entry describes one T cell receptor beta chain. Authors' data handling: Amplifying reference gene primers gave estimates of nucleated cell counts. The method was immunoSEQ multiplex PCR; TCRdb's version includes in-frame clones alone and lacks a portion of them. That table is the source of V, J and clone size, and D and trimming were worked out from the DNA. The sample has under 200,000 clones, about 83% seen once. Study members were between about 18 and 90 years old and lived in around 24 US regions. Cohort placement rested on clinical history that participants reported themselves. This CDR3 contains 12 residues. The germline V gene encodes CDR1 LNHDA and CDR2 SQIVND (reference sequence). Between the trimmed V and J ends, which lost 5 bases and 10 bases, there was a span of 9 bases. The record originates from a study of blood T cell repertoires in COVID-19. About the study: PBMCs, B-cell-depleted T cells, or T cells provided the cDNA or gDNA that made up the material.

The chain recombines TRBV19 with TRBJ1-6; maybe TRBD1 (5 bases). This TCR was sampled from a middle-aged man with acute COVID-19. Specimen: PBMCs or T cells enriched from blood (not recorded which). The CDR3 sequence is CASSSGNSPLHF. The CDR3 DNA is TGTGCCAGTAGTTCAGGGAACTCACCCCTCCACTTT.